These T cell receptor beta chains were read from a single sample in a study of blood T cell repertoires in COVID-19. Profiling relied on immunoSEQ multiplex PCR, and the TCRdb table lists in-frame clones only, not all of them. The table includes 350,000 to 500,000 clones, 70% to 90% detected once. The sample comprised peripheral blood. These receptors were obtained from a man aged 18 to 35 with COVID-19, enrolled during active disease. The CDR3 runs from the conserved cysteine through the conserved F or W. A D gene is named only where the DNA matches it firmly. Only part of the rows carry a size: once, few, many, or a class if the clone is expanded.

CDR3: CASTLDDYNEQFF; DNA: TGTGCCAGCACCCTAGACGATTACAATGAGCAGTTCTTC; D: -; size: -; V: TRBV2; J: TRBJ2-1
CDR3: CAWSEGGKLFF; DNA: TGTGCCTGGAGTGAGGGCGGGAAACTGTTTTTT; D: -; size: -; V: TRBV30; J: TRBJ1-4
CDR3: CASSVSSGREETQYF; DNA: TGTGCCAGCAGCGTTTCTAGCGGGAGGGAGGAGACCCAGTACTTC; D: TRBD2; size: -; V: TRBV9; J: TRBJ2-5
CDR3: CAWSAGAGANVLTF; DNA: TGTGCCTGGAGCGCGGGAGCTGGGGCCAACGTCCTGACTTTC; D: TRBD2; size: -; V: TRBV30; J: TRBJ2-6
CDR3: CASSNRDRGLPNTGELFF; DNA: TGTGCCAGTAGTAACCGGGACAGGGGCCTCCCGAACACCGGGGAGCTGTTTTTT; D: TRBD1; size: -; V: TRBV19; J: TRBJ2-2
CDR3: CASCLAGTNTGELFF; DNA: TGTGCCAGCTGTCTAGCGGGGACGAACACCGGGGAGCTGTTTTTT; D: TRBD2; size: -; V: TRBV2; J: TRBJ2-2
CDR3: CSVTSTDTQYF; DNA: TGCAGCGTTACTAGCACAGATACGCAGTATTTT; D: -; size: -; V: TRBV29-1; J: TRBJ2-3
CDR3: CASSIGQAQETQYF; DNA: TGTGCCAGTAGTATTGGACAGGCCCAAGAGACCCAGTACTTC; D: TRBD1; size: -; V: TRBV19; J: TRBJ2-5
CDR3: CASSLGGAPGYF; DNA: TGTGCCAGCAGCCTCGGGGGTGCCCCGGGGTACTTC; D: -; size: -; V: TRBV3-1/TRBV3-2; J: TRBJ2-7
CDR3: CASSQEALAGGHSDTQYF; DNA: TGTGCCAGCAGCCAAGAAGCACTAGCGGGAGGGCACTCAGATACGCAGTATTTT; D: TRBD2; size: -; V: TRBV3-1/TRBV3-2; J: TRBJ2-3
CDR3: CAISIRRVTDTQYF; DNA: TGTGCCATCAGTATCAGGCGGGTCACAGATACGCAGTATTTT; D: -; size: once; V: TRBV10-3; J: TRBJ2-3